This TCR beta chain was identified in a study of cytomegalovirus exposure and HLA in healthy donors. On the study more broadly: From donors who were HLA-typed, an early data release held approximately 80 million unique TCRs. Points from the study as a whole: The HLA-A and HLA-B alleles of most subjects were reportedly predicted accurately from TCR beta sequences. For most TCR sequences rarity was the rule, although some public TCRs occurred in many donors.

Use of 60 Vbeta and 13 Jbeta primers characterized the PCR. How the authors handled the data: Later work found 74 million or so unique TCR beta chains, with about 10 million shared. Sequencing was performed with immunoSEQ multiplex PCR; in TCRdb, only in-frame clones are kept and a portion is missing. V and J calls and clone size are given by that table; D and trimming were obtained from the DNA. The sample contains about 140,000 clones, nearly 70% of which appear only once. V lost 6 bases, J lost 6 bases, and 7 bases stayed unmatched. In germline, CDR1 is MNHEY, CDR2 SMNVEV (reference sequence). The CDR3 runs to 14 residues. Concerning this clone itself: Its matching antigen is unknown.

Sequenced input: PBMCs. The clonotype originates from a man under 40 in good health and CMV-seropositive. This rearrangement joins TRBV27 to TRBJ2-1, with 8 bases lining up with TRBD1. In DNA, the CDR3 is TGTGCCAGCAGGGAATGGACAGGGATCAATGAGCAGTTCTTC. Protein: CASREWTGINEQFF.